The following is a TCR beta chain sequence with its context. No antigen is known for it. The record originates from a study of blood T cells in healthy people across ages. General observations from the study: Expanded clonotype changes were possibly confounded by unknown donor CMV status.

Combining a sample-barcoded 5' primer with a J-beta primer mix, a second PCR ran for roughly 6 to 11 cycles. Every single cDNA molecule received a tag from a template-switch adaptor with 12 random nucleotides. TCRdb independently ran MiXCR on the 5' RACE reads; one entry per CDR3 protein. The sample lists 1.5 million to 2 million distinct CDR3 sequences, 49% occurring once. CDR3 size: 13 residues. The germline CDR1 and CDR2 sequences are MNHEY and SMNVEV (reference sequence). V was cut by 4 bases and J by 7 bases, with 13 bases left in between. This sequence joins TRBV27 and TRBJ2-5; the D is unclear. This sequence was found in a woman aged 40 to 50 in good health. The sequenced sample consisted of blood. The CDR3 nucleotides are TGTGCCAGCAGTTCTGGACCGTGGGGGACCCAGTACTTC. The encoded protein is CASSSGPWGTQYF.